The rows below give T cell receptor beta chains drawn from one sample of a study of T cell responses to AZD1222 COVID-19 vaccine. Libraries were prepared by immunoSEQ multiplex PCR; TCRdb keeps only in-frame clonotypes and omits some of them. Of some 40,000 clones detected, roughly 85% appear once; the ten largest clones hold roughly 29%. The source was peripheral blood, collected 28 days after the second dose of the MenACWY control vaccine. The receptors were gathered from an adult who received the MenACWY meningococcal vaccine as a control. CDR3s include the opening cysteine and the closing phenylalanine or tryptophan. Each record gives: J gene, V gene, D gene, CDR3 protein. A D gene is named only where the DNA matches it firmly.

J gene: TRBJ2-5
V gene: TRBV28
D gene: -
CDR3 protein: CASSPRDRYRGLGRETQYF

J gene: TRBJ1-2
V gene: TRBV30
D gene: -
CDR3 protein: CAWSPGGGYTF

J gene: TRBJ2-1
V gene: TRBV10-1
D gene: TRBD2
CDR3 protein: CASSEALAHNEQFF

J gene: TRBJ2-2
V gene: TRBV27
D gene: -
CDR3 protein: CASEGSANTGELFF

J gene: TRBJ2-6
V gene: TRBV2
D gene: -
CDR3 protein: CASQRAGANVLTF

J gene: TRBJ1-4
V gene: TRBV10-3
D gene: -
CDR3 protein: CAISAVPNEKLFF

J gene: TRBJ1-5
V gene: TRBV4-1
D gene: -
CDR3 protein: CASSQMTINQPQHF

J gene: TRBJ1-1
V gene: TRBV18
D gene: -
CDR3 protein: CASSPPGTARVSTEAFF

J gene: TRBJ2-2
V gene: TRBV30
D gene: -
CDR3 protein: CAWSVYLPIGGAGELFF

J gene: TRBJ1-2
V gene: TRBV6-5
D gene: TRBD1
CDR3 protein: CASTKQGANYGYTF

J gene: TRBJ1-2
V gene: TRBV30
D gene: -
CDR3 protein: CTLRLRGPSYGYTF

J gene: TRBJ1-4
V gene: TRBV5-1
D gene: -
CDR3 protein: CASSPGRVATNEKLFF

J gene: TRBJ2-3
V gene: TRBV28
D gene: -
CDR3 protein: CARSAEATDTQYF

J gene: TRBJ2-3
V gene: TRBV5-1
D gene: TRBD2
CDR3 protein: CASGGRGPDTQYF

J gene: TRBJ2-2
V gene: TRBV7-2
D gene: -
CDR3 protein: CASSLGPYRAPTGELFF

J gene: TRBJ2-7
V gene: TRBV30
D gene: -
CDR3 protein: CAFSDLYEQYF

J gene: TRBJ2-7
V gene: TRBV18
D gene: -
CDR3 protein: CASSPPGQVLYEQYF

J gene: TRBJ1-1
V gene: TRBV5-1
D gene: -
CDR3 protein: CASSLGVPYTEAFF

J gene: TRBJ2-7
V gene: TRBV7-9
D gene: TRBD2
CDR3 protein: CASTISGSYEQYF

J gene: TRBJ2-5
V gene: TRBV6-2/TRBV6-3
D gene: -
CDR3 protein: CASSYSVETQYF

J gene: TRBJ1-3
V gene: TRBV15
D gene: TRBD1
CDR3 protein: CATSRGQGDGNTIYF

J gene: TRBJ2-7
V gene: TRBV28
D gene: -
CDR3 protein: CASSVGSYEQYF

J gene: TRBJ2-3
V gene: TRBV3-1/TRBV3-2
D gene: -
CDR3 protein: CASSPVGMGADTQYF

J gene: TRBJ2-5
V gene: TRBV6-5
D gene: -
CDR3 protein: CASSYSGVQETQYF

J gene: TRBJ2-7
V gene: TRBV5-8
D gene: TRBD1
CDR3 protein: CASSVRQGALYEQYF

J gene: TRBJ2-2
V gene: TRBV15
D gene: TRBD2
CDR3 protein: CATSRGFSGRILGGELFF

J gene: TRBJ2-7
V gene: TRBV11-2
D gene: TRBD1
CDR3 protein: CASNLYRGSFYEQYF

J gene: TRBJ1-2
V gene: TRBV28
D gene: -
CDR3 protein: CASRLQGGYGYTF

J gene: TRBJ2-1
V gene: TRBV3-1/TRBV3-2
D gene: -
CDR3 protein: CASSQGGGREQFF

J gene: TRBJ2-3
V gene: TRBV12-3/TRBV12-4
D gene: -
CDR3 protein: CASRDVVTQYF